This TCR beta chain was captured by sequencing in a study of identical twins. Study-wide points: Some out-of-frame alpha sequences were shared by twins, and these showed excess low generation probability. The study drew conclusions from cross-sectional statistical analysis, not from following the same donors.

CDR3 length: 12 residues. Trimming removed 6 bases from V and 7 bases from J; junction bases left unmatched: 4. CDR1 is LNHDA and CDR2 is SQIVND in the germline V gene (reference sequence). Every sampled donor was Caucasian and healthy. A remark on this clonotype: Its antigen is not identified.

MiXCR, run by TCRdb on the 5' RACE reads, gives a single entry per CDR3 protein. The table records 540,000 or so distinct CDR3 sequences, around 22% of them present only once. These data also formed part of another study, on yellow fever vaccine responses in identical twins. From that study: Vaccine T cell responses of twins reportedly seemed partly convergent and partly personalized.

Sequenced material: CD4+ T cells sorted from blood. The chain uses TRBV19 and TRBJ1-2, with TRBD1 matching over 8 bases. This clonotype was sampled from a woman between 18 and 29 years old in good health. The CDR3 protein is CASRTGDAGYTF. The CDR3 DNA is TGTGCCAGTAGGACAGGGGATGCTGGCTACACCTTC. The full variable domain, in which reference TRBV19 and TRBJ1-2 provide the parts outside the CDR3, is DGGITQSPKYLFRKEGQNVTLSCEQNLNHDAMYWYRQDPGQGLRLIYYSQIVNDFQKGDIAEGYSVSREKKESFPLTVTSAQKNPTAFYLCASRTGDAGYTFGSGTRLTVV.